This T cell receptor beta chain was identified during a study of T cells in Graves' hyperthyroidism and ophthalmopathy. Overall study findings and caveats: The majority of expanded thyroid clonotypes above 0.001 also appeared in blood.

TCR beta CDR3 sequences were amplified from RNA transcripts. The HTBI set primed first-round TCR CDR3 RT-PCR. From the multiplex PCR reads, TCRdb called clonotypes with MiXCR, one entry per CDR3 protein. Of about 660,000 distinct CDR3 sequences listed, 40% to 55% are singletons. With respect to this clonotype: Its antigen is unidentified. Compared with germline, one end of the junction differs, possibly owing to a read error.

CDR1 and CDR2 (germline): SGHVS, FQNEAQ. The CDR3 is 16 amino acids. Not enrolled were patients with uncontrolled infection, other autoimmune disease, pregnancy or lactation. Thyroid ultrasound, orbital computed tomography, clinical symptoms, and serum thyroxine and TRAb underpinned diagnoses. What was sequenced was peripheral blood or thyroid tissue (not recorded which). The receptor's source is an adult man with Graves' disease, either hyperthyroidism or ophthalmopathy (not recorded which). The V and J genes are TRBV7-8 and TRBJ1-6; a weak D match, TRBD1 (6 bases). The CDR3 loop is CASSVAGDIMNSPLHF. Written as DNA, the CDR3 is TGTGCCAGCAGCGTAGCGGGGGACATTATGAATTCACCCCTCCACTTT.